A selection of T cell receptor beta chains follows, all from one sample in a study of identifying expanded T cells in peripheral blood. Some clones are missing from TCRdb's copy, which holds only in-frame ones; the method was immunoSEQ multiplex PCR. Of around 130,000 clones listed, about 86% are singletons. The sequenced material came from blood. The receptors originated from a person aged 18 to 69 in good health. Both conserved end residues are part of each CDR3. D genes are given only for firm matches.

J: TRBJ1-2; V: TRBV19; D: .; CDR3: CASTAIPPYGYTF
J: TRBJ2-5; V: TRBV4-1; D: .; CDR3: CASSQKRQIQETQYF
J: TRBJ2-1; V: TRBV5-1; D: .; CDR3: CASSSGPNNEQFF
J: TRBJ2-1; V: TRBV5-6; D: .; CDR3: CASSFPQSSYNEQFF
J: TRBJ1-2; V: TRBV9; D: .; CDR3: CASSVENYGYTF
J: TRBJ1-2; V: TRBV30; D: .; CDR3: CAWSVDAYGYTF
J: TRBJ2-2; V: TRBV7-3; D: TRBD2; CDR3: CASSGTSGSSGELFF
J: TRBJ1-1; V: TRBV28; D: .; CDR3: CASSSGGLNTEAFF
J: TRBJ1-2; V: TRBV7-9; D: TRBD1; CDR3: CASSTTGTDYGYTF
J: TRBJ2-2; V: TRBV7-8; D: .; CDR3: CASSLQQNTGELFF
J: TRBJ1-1; V: TRBV9; D: TRBD1; CDR3: CASSPTTGWTEAFF
J: TRBJ1-2; V: TRBV28; D: TRBD1; CDR3: CASSSGQGTNGYTF
J: TRBJ2-7; V: TRBV13; D: TRBD2; CDR3: CASRRTSGDYEQYF
J: TRBJ2-7; V: TRBV5-1; D: TRBD1; CDR3: CASSSTWDRTYEQYF
J: TRBJ2-2; V: TRBV4-2; D: .; CDR3: CASSKGVQSFKPGELFF
J: TRBJ1-2; V: TRBV7-9; D: .; CDR3: CASSFDSYGYTF
J: TRBJ1-1; V: TRBV11-2; D: .; CDR3: CASSLAPGGIGAEAFF
J: TRBJ2-7; V: TRBV5-6; D: .; CDR3: CASSSPGTRGEQYF
J: TRBJ1-5; V: TRBV2; D: .; CDR3: CASRREAANQPQHF
J: TRBJ1-1; V: TRBV6-5; D: TRBD1; CDR3: CASSKSQGVVAEAFF
J: TRBJ2-7; V: TRBV27; D: .; CDR3: CASSLKGQYEQYF
J: TRBJ1-2; V: TRBV10-1; D: .; CDR3: CATWEGYNGYTF
J: TRBJ2-5; V: TRBV5-4; D: TRBD2; CDR3: CASSRTSGSPQETQYF
J: TRBJ2-5; V: TRBV9; D: .; CDR3: CASSVGWGPQETQYF
J: TRBJ2-7; V: TRBV2; D: .; CDR3: CASITDYEQYF
J: TRBJ1-1; V: TRBV19; D: .; CDR3: CASNRVSGMNTEAFF
J: TRBJ2-1; V: TRBV9; D: TRBD2; CDR3: CASSVEGSGGAMDEQFF
J: TRBJ2-5; V: TRBV5-4; D: .; CDR3: CASSQIDRNEETQYF
J: TRBJ2-7; V: TRBV4-2; D: .; CDR3: CASSQEETKLYEQYF
J: TRBJ1-1; V: TRBV18; D: .; CDR3: CASSPGLKTNTEAFF
J: TRBJ1-2; V: TRBV5-1; D: TRBD1; CDR3: CASSPGRRQGVEGYTF
J: TRBJ1-1; V: TRBV27; D: TRBD1; CDR3: CASSSPDRWTEAFF
J: TRBJ1-6; V: TRBV7-9; D: .; CDR3: CASSYDTSPLHF
J: TRBJ2-7; V: TRBV5-8; D: TRBD1; CDR3: CASSPLTGEPYEQYF
J: TRBJ2-6; V: TRBV5-4; D: .; CDR3: CASSLEGRRSGANVLTF
J: TRBJ1-2; V: TRBV2; D: .; CDR3: CASSGMQGLNGYTF
J: TRBJ1-2; V: TRBV5-1; D: TRBD1; CDR3: CASSLDRGGYTF
J: TRBJ1-2; V: TRBV6-1; D: .; CDR3: CASSVPTLANYGYTF
J: TRBJ2-7; V: TRBV15; D: TRBD1; CDR3: CATSRDRDRYSYEQYF
J: TRBJ1-5; V: TRBV5-1; D: TRBD1; CDR3: CASSEGQGGNQPQHF